This is a list of T cell receptor beta chains from one sample in a study of somatic mutations in cytotoxic T cells in rheumatoid arthritis. TCRdb's table, derived via immunoSEQ multiplex PCR, lists solely in-frame clones and lacks some. The sample yields about 11,000 clones, roughly 79% seen once. The sequencing sample was made of CD8+ T cells sorted from blood. The receptor set was obtained from a woman aged 60-70 years with rheumatoid arthritis. Each CDR3 is given with its conserved first and last residue. A D gene is named only where the DNA matches it firmly. Some rows mark clone size as missing; the rest say once, few, many or name a class of expanded clone.

>NA|NA|TRBJ2-7|TRBV15
TGTGCCACCAAGGAGGGGTACGAGCAGTACTTC
CATKEGYEQYF
>NA|NA|TRBJ1-2|TRBV5-4
TGTGCCAGCAGCTTGGGGGGGGTCCCGACCTATGGCTACACCTTC
CASSLGGVPTYGYTF
>TRBD2|few|TRBJ2-7|TRBV4-1
TGCGCCAGCAGCCATGTGGCGGGGGGAGGCCAGACTTACGAGCAGTACTTC
CASSHVAGGGQTYEQYF
>TRBD2|NA|TRBJ2-5|TRBV7-3
TGTGCCAGCAGCTTAAGGGGGACTAGCCCGCCTGTAGAGACCCAGTACTTC
CASSLRGTSPPVETQYF
>TRBD1|NA|TRBJ2-5|TRBV5-1
TGCGCCAGCAGCTTGCCCCGACAGGGGGCATGGGAGACCCAGTACTTC
CASSLPRQGAWETQYF
>TRBD1|NA|TRBJ1-2|TRBV29-1
TGCAGCGCCGCTGGACAGGGGAACTATGGCTACACCTTC
CSAAGQGNYGYTF
>NA|NA|TRBJ2-5|TRBV9
TGTGCCAGCAGCCACTGGGGGGGCGTCCAAGAGACCCAGTACTTC
CASSHWGGVQETQYF
>NA|NA|TRBJ2-7|TRBV27
TGTGCCAGCAGTACTACTAGTAGCCTCTACGAGCAGTACTTC
CASSTTSSLYEQYF
>TRBD1|once|TRBJ2-7|TRBV11-2
TGTGCCAGCAACTACGGGACAGGGTTCTACGAGCAGTACTTC
CASNYGTGFYEQYF
>TRBD1|NA|TRBJ1-1|TRBV14
TGTGCCAGCAGCCGAATGCGGGACAGCGTCTCAGGAGCTTTCTTT
CASSRMRDSVSGAFF
>TRBD2|NA|TRBJ2-1|TRBV19
TGTGCCAGTAGTCGCATTAGCGGGAGTAACAATGAGCAGTTCTTC
CASSRISGSNNEQFF
>NA|NA|TRBJ1-2|TRBV28
TGTGCCAGCAGTTTAAGGCAGCTAGCTAACTATGGCTACACCTTC
CASSLRQLANYGYTF
>NA|once|TRBJ1-6|TRBV28
TGTGCCAGCAGTTTAGGCAGGGGTGGGTCACCCCTCCACTTT
CASSLGRGGSPLHF
>NA|NA|TRBJ1-1|TRBV28
TGTGCCAGCAGACGAGGGAACACTGAAGCTTTCTTT
CASRRGNTEAFF
>TRBD1|NA|TRBJ1-4|TRBV6-1
TGTGCCAGCTTGGGCAGGGGGCACGAAAAACTGTTTTTT
CASLGRGHEKLFF
>TRBD2|NA|TRBJ2-5|TRBV9
TGTGCCAGCAGCGTAGGGGGTAGCGGGAGGGAGACCCAGTACTTC
CASSVGGSGRETQYF
>TRBD1|NA|TRBJ1-4|TRBV4-1
TGCGCCAGCAGCGTAGGGACAGGGGAGGATGAAAAACTGTTTTTT
CASSVGTGEDEKLFF
>TRBD2|NA|TRBJ2-3|TRBV9
TGTGCCAGCAGCGTAGGAGGTAGCGGGAGGGATACGCAGTATTTT
CASSVGGSGRDTQYF
>NA|NA|TRBJ2-1|TRBV7-9
TGTGCCAGCAGCTTAGGAGATCGGGAGCAGTTCTTC
CASSLGDREQFF
>NA|NA|TRBJ1-5|TRBV5-6
TGTGCCAGCAGCGCCCGCCGGGGGGATAGCAATCAGCCCCAGCATTTT
CASSARRGDSNQPQHF
>NA|NA|TRBJ1-3|TRBV15
TGTGCCACCAGCAGGGGGGCAGCCTCTGGAAACACCATATATTTT
CATSRGAASGNTIYF
>NA|NA|TRBJ2-1|TRBV2
TGTGCCAGCAGTGACGAAACCAGGAATGAGCAGTTCTTC
CASSDETRNEQFF
>NA|NA|TRBJ1-5|TRBV6-6
TGTGCCAGCAGCGACCGGGGGGGGCAGGGGAATCAGCCCCAGCATTTT
CASSDRGGQGNQPQHF
>NA|NA|TRBJ2-6|TRBV5-1
TGCGCCAGCAGCTGGCAGGCTTCTGGGGCCAACGTCCTGACTTTC
CASSWQASGANVLTF
>NA|few|TRBJ1-1|TRBV4-2
TGTGCCAGCAGCCCAAGTGGAGAGGTTCCGTACACTGAAGCTTTCTTT
CASSPSGEVPYTEAFF
>TRBD1|NA|TRBJ1-5|TRBV28
TGTGCCAGCAGTTTCAGGACAGGGGGCGATCAGCCCCAGCATTTT
CASSFRTGGDQPQHF
>TRBD2|NA|TRBJ2-1|TRBV11-2
TGTGCCAGCAGCGGGGGGGACCAATACAATGAGCAGTTCTTC
CASSGGDQYNEQFF
>TRBD1|NA|TRBJ1-1|TRBV12-5
TGTGCTAGTGGTTGGGACAGTTCGGCCACTGAAGCTTTCTTT
CASGWDSSATEAFF
>NA|NA|TRBJ1-2|TRBV9
TGTGCCAGCAGCCCCCACCCAGTGGACTATGGCTACACCTTC
CASSPHPVDYGYTF
>TRBD1|NA|TRBJ1-1|TRBV6-5
TGTGCCAGCAGTTACGGGACAGACACTGAAGCTTTCTTT
CASSYGTDTEAFF
>TRBD1|NA|TRBJ2-5|TRBV7-9
TGTGCCGGCAGCTCCAGACAGGGGGCAGCGGAGACCCAGTACTTC
CAGSSRQGAAETQYF
>TRBD2|NA|TRBJ2-7|TRBV6-5
TGTGCCAGCAGTCCCGAGCTAGCGGGAGGGAACGAGCAGTACTTC
CASSPELAGGNEQYF
>TRBD2|NA|TRBJ2-4|TRBV28
TGTGCCAGCAGTTTATTGGGCGGGAGGAGGGGAGCCAAAAACATTCAGTACTTC
CASSLLGGRRGAKNIQYF
>TRBD1|NA|TRBJ2-7|TRBV15
TGTGCCACCAGCAGCCCTTCGCACGGGACAGGGGGCTACGAGCAGTACTTC
CATSSPSHGTGGYEQYF
>TRBD2|NA|TRBJ2-7|TRBV4-1
TGCGCCAGCAGCCAAGTGGGGTCTAGCGGGAGCCCCTACGAGCAGTACTTC
CASSQVGSSGSPYEQYF
>NA|few|TRBJ2-7|TRBV6-9
TGTGCCAGCAGCCTTTACGAGCAGTACTTC
CASSLYEQYF
>TRBD1|NA|TRBJ1-2|TRBV27
TGTGCCAGCAGTTCTTGGGACAGGGCTGGGGGCTACACCTTC
CASSSWDRAGGYTF
>NA|NA|TRBJ2-2|TRBV7-9
TGTGCCAGCAGCCACCCCCCGCGGGGTTTCGGCACCGGGGAGCTGTTTTTT
CASSHPPRGFGTGELFF
>NA|NA|TRBJ2-7|TRBV7-2
TGTGCCAGCAGCCTCCGCCCGGGAGACCTCTCCTACGAGCAGTACTTC
CASSLRPGDLSYEQYF
>NA|NA|TRBJ2-6|TRBV27
TGTGCCAGCAGTCTCACTACTGGGGCCAACGTCCTGACTTTC
CASSLTTGANVLTF
>TRBD2|NA|TRBJ2-3|TRBV13
TGTGCCAGCAGCTTACCGCCGGGACTAGCGGAGCAGACAGATACGCAGTATTTT
CASSLPPGLAEQTDTQYF
>NA|NA|TRBJ2-7|TRBV4-1
TGCGCCAGCAGCCAAGGGGCAGGGAGGTCCTACGAGCAGTACTTC
CASSQGAGRSYEQYF
>TRBD2|NA|TRBJ2-7|TRBV4-3
TGCGCCAGCAGCCAAGGGACTAGCTACGAGCAGTACTTC
CASSQGTSYEQYF
>NA|NA|TRBJ1-1|TRBV29-1
TGCAGCTCCGCGGGGGGTTCGGGCACTGAAGCTTTCTTT
CSSAGGSGTEAFF
>TRBD2|NA|TRBJ2-1|TRBV30
TGTGCCTGGAGGGGGGGAGGGCCGAATGAGCAGTTCTTC
CAWRGGGPNEQFF
>NA|NA|TRBJ2-7|TRBV5-4
TGTGCCAGCAGCCCGACAGGCCTCTCCTACGAGCAGTACTTC
CASSPTGLSYEQYF
>NA|NA|TRBJ2-3|TRBV9
TGTGCCAGCAGCGGGGAGACAGATACGCAGTATTTT
CASSGETDTQYF